This TCR beta chain was sequenced for a study of T cells after yellow fever vaccination. Unmatched junction bases numbered 5, after V lost 4 bases and J lost 5 bases. The CDR3 spans 14 residues. Germline-derived CDR1 and CDR2 are LNHDA and SQIVND (reference sequence). A universal primer site and UMIs were added as TCR cDNA was made by 5'RACE template switching. TCRdb re-analysed the 5' RACE reads in MiXCR, keeping a single row per CDR3 protein. The sample shows more than 450,000 distinct CDR3 sequences, roughly a fifth of them seen only once. Remarks on this clonotype: The antigen is not known.

The study's findings and limits: A small proportion of clonotypes was detected in both the CD4 and CD8 compartments. Peaking faster, on day 5 versus 15, the secondary response was nonetheless weaker.

This sequence joins TRBV19 and TRBJ1-1; 9 bases agree with TRBD1. The specimen comprised PBMCs, sampled about 20 days after the first yellow fever vaccination. The origin of this receptor is a man aged 18 to 35 who received the YFV17D yellow fever vaccine. CDR3: CASSRPGQGTEAFF. CDR3 coding DNA: TGTGCCAGTAGTAGACCGGGACAGGGTACTGAAGCTTTCTTT.